Listed below are T cell receptor beta chains from one sample, sequenced in a study of T-cell memory formation after mild COVID-19. TCRdb ran MiXCR on the 5' RACE reads and lists one entry per CDR3 protein. This table holds a few hundred thousand distinct CDR3 sequences, 9.4% found once. The specimen sequenced was PBMCs or a T cell subset sorted from them (not recorded which). All receptors come from a man younger than 30 who had mild COVID-19 (a few samples of this study predate the infection). Cell type and time point are not known. The CDR3 runs from the conserved cysteine through the conserved F or W. Each record gives: CDR3 DNA, CDR3 protein, D gene, V gene, clone size, J gene. A D gene is named only where the DNA matches it firmly. Rows may omit the clone size; those that give it use once, few, many or a size class.

cdr3_nt: TGCGCCAGCAGCTTCGCCGGGACAGGGAACACTGAAGCTTTCTTT
cdr3_aa: CASSFAGTGNTEAFF
d_call: TRBD1
v_call: TRBV5-1
clone_size: .
j_call: TRBJ1-1

cdr3_nt: TGCGCCAGCAGCCAAGGCGGCAGGGACACTGAAGCTTTCTTT
cdr3_aa: CASSQGGRDTEAFF
d_call: .
v_call: TRBV4-3
clone_size: few
j_call: TRBJ1-1

cdr3_nt: TGTGCCAGCAGCGCTAGGGGGGGCGCGGGCTATGGCTACACCTTC
cdr3_aa: CASSARGGAGYGYTF
d_call: .
v_call: TRBV7-2
clone_size: few
j_call: TRBJ1-2

cdr3_nt: TGTGCCAGCAGCCAAGATGCTGGAAACACCATATATTTT
cdr3_aa: CASSQDAGNTIYF
d_call: .
v_call: TRBV4-2
clone_size: many
j_call: TRBJ1-3

cdr3_nt: TGCAGCGGGTTACTAGCGGGGGGCACAGATACGCAGTATTTT
cdr3_aa: CSGLLAGGTDTQYF
d_call: TRBD2
v_call: TRBV29-1
clone_size: .
j_call: TRBJ2-3

cdr3_nt: TGTGCCAGCAGCCGGCCAGGACCCCAGGGCTCTGGGGCCAACGTCCTGACTTTC
cdr3_aa: CASSRPGPQGSGANVLTF
d_call: .
v_call: TRBV4-2
clone_size: few
j_call: TRBJ2-6

cdr3_nt: TGTGCCAGTCGGAGGGACAAGGTGAAGCAGTTCTTC
cdr3_aa: CASRRDKVKQFF
d_call: .
v_call: TRBV2
clone_size: few
j_call: TRBJ2-1

cdr3_nt: TGCGCCAGCAGCCCCCGGACAGGCATGGAAGCTTTCTTT
cdr3_aa: CASSPRTGMEAFF
d_call: TRBD1
v_call: TRBV4-1
clone_size: few
j_call: TRBJ1-1

cdr3_nt: TGTGCCAGCAGCCCAAGCCTCCGGCAACCTGAAGCTTTCTTT
cdr3_aa: CASSPSLRQPEAFF
d_call: .
v_call: TRBV3-1
clone_size: few
j_call: TRBJ1-1

cdr3_nt: TGTGCCAGCAGCCAAGAAACACTCTACGAGCAGTACTTC
cdr3_aa: CASSQETLYEQYF
d_call: .
v_call: TRBV3-1
clone_size: .
j_call: TRBJ2-7

cdr3_nt: TGTGCCAGCAGTACTTGGGACTTGAGCTCTGGAAACACCATATATTTT
cdr3_aa: CASSTWDLSSGNTIYF
d_call: .
v_call: TRBV12-3/TRBV12-4
clone_size: .
j_call: TRBJ1-3

cdr3_nt: TGTGCCAGCAGCCTGTACGTTTGGGCACCCCAGCATTTT
cdr3_aa: CASSLYVWAPQHF
d_call: .
v_call: TRBV27
clone_size: .
j_call: TRBJ1-5

cdr3_nt: TGCGCCAGCAGCTTATACCTAGCGGGAGCGAGCACAGATACGCAGTATTTT
cdr3_aa: CASSLYLAGASTDTQYF
d_call: TRBD2
v_call: TRBV5-1
clone_size: .
j_call: TRBJ2-3

cdr3_nt: TGTGCCAGCAGCTTAGCCAGCGGGGCGCTCACAGATACGCAGTATTTT
cdr3_aa: CASSLASGALTDTQYF
d_call: TRBD2
v_call: TRBV7-8
clone_size: few
j_call: TRBJ2-3

cdr3_nt: TGCAGTGCTAGAAGAGGCTACAATGAGCAGTTCTTC
cdr3_aa: CSARRGYNEQFF
d_call: .
v_call: TRBV20-1
clone_size: .
j_call: TRBJ2-1

cdr3_nt: TGTGCCAGCAGCCCCCAAGGTACAGAGCAGTTCTTC
cdr3_aa: CASSPQGTEQFF
d_call: .
v_call: TRBV3-1
clone_size: .
j_call: TRBJ2-1

cdr3_nt: TGCAGTGCAAGGTCCCAAGAAGCTAAGTACGAGCAGTACTTC
cdr3_aa: CSARSQEAKYEQYF
d_call: .
v_call: TRBV20-1
clone_size: .
j_call: TRBJ2-7

cdr3_nt: TGTGCCAGCAGCTTGGTGGACAGAGTTAGCACAGATACGCAGTATTTT
cdr3_aa: CASSLVDRVSTDTQYF
d_call: .
v_call: TRBV5-6
clone_size: .
j_call: TRBJ2-3

cdr3_nt: TGTGCCACCAGCGACAGGGGGACAGATACGCAGTATTTT
cdr3_aa: CATSDRGTDTQYF
d_call: TRBD1
v_call: TRBV24-1
clone_size: .
j_call: TRBJ2-3

cdr3_nt: TGCAGCGTGGCACTTCACAATGAGCAGTTCTTC
cdr3_aa: CSVALHNEQFF
d_call: .
v_call: TRBV29-1
clone_size: few
j_call: TRBJ2-1

cdr3_nt: TGTGCCAGCAGCGAGCCCCTAGGGACGGGACCCGGGGAGCTGTTTTTT
cdr3_aa: CASSEPLGTGPGELFF
d_call: .
v_call: TRBV9
clone_size: few
j_call: TRBJ2-2

cdr3_nt: TGTGCCAGCAGCCAAGTGGGAGCGGGGGGTCCAGATACGCAGTATTTT
cdr3_aa: CASSQVGAGGPDTQYF
d_call: TRBD2
v_call: TRBV3-1
clone_size: few
j_call: TRBJ2-3